These 14 T cell receptor beta chains share one sample of origin, sequenced in a study of blood T cell repertoires in COVID-19. Generated by immunoSEQ multiplex PCR, the TCRdb table keeps only in-frame clones and is missing some. The sample lists some 170,000 clones, roughly four fifths seen once, with about 10% in the top ten. The specimen was peripheral blood. The receptors here all came from a woman between 35 and 50 years old with COVID-19, enrolled during active disease.

The chain carries TRBV30 and TRBJ1-6; TRBD1 is a possible D gene (6 bases). The V gene lost 6 bases and the J gene lost 4 bases, with 13 bases spanning the gap. This CDR3 spans 14 amino acids. The germline CDR1 and CDR2 sequences are GTSNPN and SVGIG (reference sequence). CDR3 amino acids: CACALQGYNSPLHF. CDR3 DNA sequence: TGTGCCTGCGCACTCCAGGGGTATAATTCACCCCTCCACTTT.

This rearrangement joins TRBV5-4 to TRBJ2-1; 9 bases line up with TRBD1. Germline values: CDR1 SGHNT, CDR2 YYREEE (reference sequence). CDR3 size: 15 residues. V was pared by 5 bases and J by 7 bases, with 10 bases of the junction left unmatched. The CDR3 sequence is CASSLVGTGKNEQFF. The CDR3 nucleotides read TGTGCCAGCAGTCTCGTCGGGACAGGGAAGAATGAGCAGTTCTTC.

As to this clone: One end of the junction fails to match germline, which may point to a read error. The J gene is TRBJ2-5, the V gene TRBV2; 13 bases agree with TRBD2. CDR3 size: 13 residues. The germline V gene has CDR1 SNHLY and CDR2 FYNNEI. Here the CDR3 DNA reads TGTGCCAGCAGCCGGACTAGCGGGAGTTTGGTCAACTTC. Amino acids: CASSRTSGSLVNF.

The rearrangement uses TRBV27 and TRBJ2-1; 9 bases align to TRBD2. Germline values: CDR1 MNHEY, CDR2 SMNVEV (reference sequence). The CDR3 extends over 17 amino acids. Trimming took 2 bases from V and 7 from J; bases not matched to a gene: 12. DNA of the CDR3: TGTGCCAGCAGTTTAAGGGCTAGCGGGATATCTGGGAATGAGCAGTTCTTC. This translates into CASSLRASGISGNEQFF.

The chain has TRBV7-2 and TRBJ1-6; D is unresolved. Germline CDR1 is SGHTA and CDR2 is FQGNSA. The V and J ends lost 5 bases and 8 bases respectively, with 7 bases between them. This CDR3 is 12 amino acids long. The CDR3 DNA reads as TGTGCCAGCAGCCCCAACTATTCACCCCTCCACTTT. Encoded protein: CASSPNYSPLHF. Complete variable domain (other parts from reference TRBV7-2 and TRBJ1-6): GAGVSQSPSNKVTEKGKDVELRCDPISGHTALYWYRQSLGQGLEFLIYFQGNSAPDKSGLPSDRFSAERTGGSVSTLTIQRTQQEDSAVYLCASSPNYSPLHFGNGTRLTVT.

This sequence joins TRBV11-2 and TRBJ2-7, with 7 nucleotides matching TRBD1. Germline-derived CDR1 and CDR2 are SGHAT and FQNNGV. V shed 4 bases, J shed 3 bases, and the junction held 3 bases outside the gene matches. CDR3 size: 13 residues. The CDR3 region is CASSYYRGYEQYF. CDR3 nucleotides: TGTGCCAGCAGCTACTACAGGGGCTACGAGCAGTACTTC.

The chain uses TRBV2 and TRBJ2-3; TRBD2 is a possible D gene (5 bases). The CDR3 length is 13 residues. The germline V gene has CDR1 SNHLY and CDR2 FYNNEI. V lost 0 bases, J lost 5 bases, and 6 bases lay in between. This chain's CDR3 is CASSEAEVDTQYF. The DNA of the CDR3 is TGTGCCAGCAGTGAAGCGGAGGTAGATACGCAGTATTTT.

The chain employs TRBV28 and TRBJ2-2, with 10 bases that match TRBD1. CDR1 and CDR2 from the germline V gene are MDHEN and SYDVKM. This CDR3 has 19 amino acids. The junction had 15 bases not matched to a gene; V was cut back by 4 bases and J by 4 bases. The CDR3 sequence is CASSYYGTGAITTTGELFF. In DNA form, the CDR3 reads TGTGCCAGCAGTTACTACGGGACAGGGGCAATAACGACCACCGGGGAGCTGTTTTTT.

The genes are TRBV3-1 (or the pseudogene TRBV3-2) and TRBJ2-7; D possibly corresponds to TRBD1 (6 bases). Germline V CDR1 and CDR2: LGHDT, YNNKEL (reference sequence). The CDR3 is 13 amino acids. Trimming shortened V by 4 bases and J by 3 bases, and 10 bases separated the two germline ends. CDR3 bases: TGTGCCAGCAGCCCAGGGGTTAGCTACGAGCAGTACTTC. It yields the protein CASSPGVSYEQYF.

The chain is built from TRBV9 and TRBJ2-7, with 11 bases identical to TRBD2. Germline CDR1 is SGDLS and CDR2 is YYNGEE. There are 14 residues in the CDR3. Trimming removed 0 bases from V and 6 bases from J; junction bases left unmatched: 2. The CDR3 reads CASSVATSGSEQYF. The CDR3 nucleotides read TGTGCCAGCAGCGTAGCTACTAGCGGGAGCGAGCAGTACTTC.

This clone appeared a few times. The chain has TRBV10-3 and TRBJ2-1; TRBD2 matches at 14 bases. Germline-derived CDR1 and CDR2 are ENHRY and SYGVKD. Trimming cost V 0 bases and J 7 bases; bases outside gene matches: 5. The CDR3 runs 17 residues. CDR3 residues: CAISESSGTSGRNEQFF. The CDR3 nucleotides are TGTGCCATCAGTGAGTCGAGTGGGACTAGCGGGAGAAATGAGCAGTTCTTC.

Note on this clone: A much larger clone differs by one base, so this may be a read error. The V gene is TRBV6-1, the J gene TRBJ1-2; 8 positions agree with TRBD1. Germline CDR1 and CDR2: MNHNS and SASEGT. CDR3 length: 15 residues. Losses at the gene ends were 1 base for V and 2 bases for J; bases not matched to a gene: 3. CDR3 coding DNA: TGTGCCAGCAGTGAAGACGGACAGGGAAACTATGGCTACACCTTC. This translates into CASSEDGQGNYGYTF.

The rearrangement joins TRBV5-6 to TRBJ1-2, with 10 bases fitting TRBD1. Germline V gene data show CDR1 as SGHDT and CDR2 as YYEEEE. J gave up 6 bases and V 0 bases, and 2 bases lay outside the gene matches. The CDR3 loop spans 14 amino acids. CDR3 coding DNA: TGTGCCAGCAGCTTGGGACAGGGGGCGGATGGCTACACCTTC. Residues: CASSLGQGADGYTF.

The rearrangement uses TRBV29-1 and TRBJ2-7, with a possible D match to TRBD1 (6 bases). Trimming left V 4 bases short and J 0 bases short, with 10 bases between. Germline CDR1 is SQVTM and CDR2 is ANQGSEA. The CDR3 is 13 residues long. The CDR3 DNA follows: TGCAGCGTTGGGGGGCGCGACTCCTACGAGCAGTACTTC. Encoded protein: CSVGGRDSYEQYF.